Reported below is one T cell receptor beta chain. Its antigen is still unknown. Naive CD8 cells comprised CD45RO-negative, CCR7-positively selected cells, excluding terminally differentiated effector memory CD45RA+ cells. TCRdb's table, derived via immunoSEQ multiplex PCR, lists solely in-frame clones and lacks some. The sample includes about 2.1 million clones, 90% to 95% of them seen just once. This record comes from a study of shared clonotypes between healthy human individuals. Whole-study findings and limits: For naive CD4 cells, around 5.1% of clonotypes were shared across a few donors. Naive subsets, compared against memory subsets, generally had larger estimated richness values. Blood was the only sampled material, and tissue repertoires likely differ.

The CDR3 totals 13 residues. V lost 2 bases and J 4 bases, leaving 9 bases between the germline ends. Germline V gene sequence: CDR1 MNHEY, CDR2 SMNVEV (reference sequence). This chain connects TRBV27 to TRBJ2-7; D uncertain. The sequenced sample consisted of naive CD8+ T cells from PBMCs. This TCR came from a man younger than 35 in good health. Some clones in this sample may be carry-over from other donors' samples. Here the CDR3 DNA reads TGTGCCAGCAGTTTAACAGAACTTTACGAGCAGTACTTC. It codes for CASSLTELYEQYF.